A selection of T cell receptor beta chains follows, all from one sample in a study of T cells expressing NK-cell markers. Using the 5' RACE reads, TCRdb records one entry per CDR3 protein without DNA. Its table lists around 380,000 distinct CDR3 sequences. The source material was blood T cells: a sorted CD56 or NKG2C T cell subset, CD4+ or CD8+ T cells, or bulk PBMC T cells (not recorded which). The receptors come from a woman aged 50 to 65 in good health. The CDR3 runs from the conserved cysteine through the conserved F or W. Each record gives: V gene, J gene, CDR3 protein.

>TRBV6-2/TRBV6-3|TRBJ2-5
CASSFGRQETQYF
>TRBV29-1|TRBJ2-3
CSVVYGTTRDTQYF
>TRBV24-1|TRBJ1-2
CATSDQTGLDYGYTF
>TRBV5-4|TRBJ2-7
CASSLGSSGSYEQYF
>TRBV29-1|TRBJ2-7
CSVHRGLREQYF
>TRBV5-1|TRBJ2-5
CASSRPRRGPQETQYF
>TRBV11-3|TRBJ2-1
CASSLGLGRDDRGSYNEQFF
>TRBV27|TRBJ2-7
CASGWVGRVGEQYF
>TRBV15|TRBJ2-7
CATSRLGGSSYEQYF
>TRBV10-2|TRBJ2-7
CASSLPGVSYEQYF
>TRBV7-2|TRBJ1-2
CASSLAPANYGYTF
>TRBV18|TRBJ1-1
CASSVSDRGPTEAFF
>TRBV7-9|TRBJ1-1
CASSLAVSTGNTEAFF
>TRBV24-1|TRBJ2-7
CATSDLGPTAYEQYF
>TRBV24-1|TRBJ2-1
CATSVGRNEQFF
>TRBV12-3/TRBV12-4|TRBJ2-3
CASRPPGLVTDTQYF
>TRBV7-9|TRBJ2-1
CASTESYSGRARSYNEQFF
>TRBV12-3/TRBV12-4|TRBJ2-3
CASRTGPTTDTQYF
>TRBV20-1|TRBJ2-1
CSASTGSGETEQFF
>TRBV29-1|TRBJ2-1
CSVEDSRGTNNEQFF
>TRBV28|TRBJ2-3
CASSLWTGAYQGTDTQYF
>TRBV7-2|TRBJ2-7
CASSPRTGSYEQYF
>TRBV5-1|TRBJ2-6
CASSLGGAGIKVLTF
>TRBV20-1|TRBJ1-4
CSARDWGRANEKLFF
>TRBV5-1|TRBJ2-7
CASRADTVAWYEQYF
>TRBV12-3/TRBV12-4|TRBJ2-3
CASSFGAGGTDTQYF